The present entry profiles one T cell receptor beta chain with its context. The antigen is unknown. Germline V gene data show CDR1 as SGDLS and CDR2 as YYNGEE. The CDR3 extends over 14 amino acids. V was shortened by 0 bases and J by 5 bases, with 11 bases between the two germline ends. The sample comes from a study of siplizumab effects on memory and regulatory T cells. Study conclusions and caveats: It seemed that naive T cells were more diverse than memory cells and were major contributors to the alloresponse.

In each sample, roughly 100,000 TCR templates were assayed. The repertoire was sequenced with immunoSEQ multiplex PCR; TCRdb's copy has only in-frame clones and lacks some. The table has over 85,000 clones, roughly 93% seen once. The V gene is TRBV9, the J gene TRBJ1-1; D perhaps matches TRBD1 (5 bases). Source material: CD8+ T cells sorted from blood. This TCR was recovered from a human donor in good health. The CDR3: CASSVAGHETEAFF. The DNA of the CDR3 is TGTGCCAGCAGCGTAGCAGGGCATGAGACTGAAGCTTTCTTT.